Below, 20 T cell receptor beta chains from the same sample are listed, as sequenced in a study of OX40 agonist ivuxolimab in advanced cancers. Data came from immunoSEQ multiplex PCR; TCRdb stores just in-frame clones and leaves some out. The sample yields around 25,000 clones, less than 90% seen once. This specimen consisted of CD4+ or CD8+ T cells sorted from blood, obtained in a trial of the OX40 agonist ivuxolimab. The receptors come from an adult with an advanced solid tumor such as melanoma, head and neck, liver or kidney cancer.

The genes are TRBV2 and TRBJ1-3; D perhaps matches TRBD1 (5 bases). Trimming took off 5 bases at V and 2 bases at J, with 10 bases between the two ends. Germline V gene lookup returns CDR1 SNHLY and CDR2 FYNNEI. The CDR3 is 14 amino acids. DNA of the CDR3: TGTGCCAGCAGTCCGGAGGGGACTGGAAACACCATATATTTT. It translates to CASSPEGTGNTIYF.

CDR3 sequence reads: CASHLDFSYNEQFF. The DNA for the CDR3 is TGTGCCAGCCATCTAGACTTCTCCTACAATGAGCAGTTCTTC. The chain has TRBV2 and TRBJ2-1; D call uncertain. The CDR3 extends over 14 amino acids. Deletions cut 8 bases from V and 0 bases from J, with 11 bases between. Germline V lookup: CDR1 SNHLY, CDR2 FYNNEI.

This clone appeared once. The V gene is TRBV2, the J gene TRBJ2-7; possibly TRBD1 for D (6 bases). Germline lookup yields CDR1 SNHLY and CDR2 FYNNEI. V lost 6 bases and J 1 base, leaving 16 bases between the germline ends. The CDR3 has 15 amino acids. CDR3 amino acids: CASRARGRGSYEQYF. The CDR3 region has the DNA TGTGCCAGCAGGGCTAGGGGCAGGGGATCCTACGAGCAGTACTTC.

V is TRBV11-3 and J is TRBJ2-7; D is ambiguous. The V end lost 3 bases, the J end lost 5 bases, and 5 bases lay between the germline ends. The V gene's germline CDR1 is SGHNT and CDR2 YENEEA. This CDR3 contains 11 residues. As DNA, the CDR3 is TGTGCCAGCAGCTTCGCGGACGAGCAGTACTTC. It codes for CASSFADEQYF. Supplemented by reference TRBV11-3 and TRBJ2-7, the full variable domain reads EAGVVQSPRYKIIEKKQPVAFWCNPISGHNTLYWYLQNLGQGPELLIRYENEEAVDDSQLPKDRFSAERLKGVDSTLKIQPAELGDSAVYLCASSFADEQYFGPGTRLTVT.

The V call is TRBV5-4, the J call TRBJ2-3; 11 bases are a match to TRBD1. V shed 0 bases, J shed 5 bases, and the junction held 5 bases outside the gene matches. Germline CDR1 reads SGHNT; CDR2 reads YYREEE (reference sequence). This CDR3 spans 16 amino acids. The CDR3 sequence is CASSLDLGQGEDTQYF. The CDR3 coding sequence is TGTGCCAGCAGCTTGGACTTGGGACAGGGGGAAGATACGCAGTATTTT.

J is TRBJ2-6 and V is TRBV18, with a tentative D call TRBD1 (6 bases). The V end lost 6 bases, the J end lost 1 base, and 7 bases lay between the germline ends. The CDR3 spans 14 residues. Germline loops: CDR1 KGHSH, CDR2 LQKENI. CDR3 bases: TGTGCCAGCTCCGGACAGTCTGGGGCCAACGTCCTGACTTTC. This sequence encodes CASSGQSGANVLTF.

V is TRBV10-3 and J is TRBJ1-1; 8 nucleotides align to TRBD1. The CDR3 is 13 residues long. The trim removed 10 bases at V and 5 bases at J, leaving 9 bases unmatched. The germline V gene has CDR1 ENHRY and CDR2 SYGVKD. The CDR3 DNA follows: TGTGCCACTCGGACAGGGTGGCAAACTGAAGCTTTCTTT. Its protein product is CATRTGWQTEAFF.

This chain connects TRBV7-9 to TRBJ1-5; unclear D gene. The CDR3 has 13 amino acids. V was pared by 5 bases and J by 2 bases, with 7 bases between. Germline CDR1 is SEHNR and CDR2 is FQNEAQ (reference sequence). CDR3 in amino acids: CASSDTGNQPQHF. The CDR3 DNA is TGTGCCAGCAGCGATACAGGCAATCAGCCCCAGCATTTT.

The chain carries TRBV9 and TRBJ2-1; 10 nucleotides match TRBD1. Germline CDR1 and CDR2: SGDLS and YYNGEE. The length of the CDR3 is 14 residues. V dropped 3 bases and J dropped 9; count of bases not matched to a gene: 6. The CDR3 sequence: CASSEGQGFGEQFF. CDR3 nucleotide sequence: TGTGCCAGCAGCGAGGGACAGGGGTTCGGTGAGCAGTTCTTC.

The chain carries TRBV6-5 and TRBJ1-1; D is ambiguous. Trimming removed 0 bases from V and 1 base from J, with 3 bases in between. Germline V lookup: CDR1 MNHEY, CDR2 SVGAGI. CDR3 length equals 13 residues. The CDR3 DNA follows: TGTGCCAGCAGTTACTCAGCGAACACTGAAGCTTTCTTT. It specifies CASSYSANTEAFF.

The chain is built from TRBV2 and TRBJ2-7; D possibly uses TRBD1 or TRBD2 (5 bases each). CDR1 and CDR2 (germline): SNHLY, FYNNEI. This CDR3 spans 14 amino acids. V was pared by 6 bases and J by 0 bases, with 12 bases between. The CDR3 here is CASRSRGHSYEQYF. The CDR3 DNA is TGTGCCAGCAGATCCCGGGGCCACTCCTACGAGCAGTACTTC.

This clone is a singleton in its sample. J is TRBJ1-2 and V is TRBV4-2, with 7 bases matching TRBD1. Germline loops: CDR1 LGHNA, CDR2 YNFKEQ. The J segment lost 5 bases and the V segment lost 5 bases, leaving 8 bases of the junction unmatched. CDR3 length: 14 amino acids. In DNA form, the CDR3 reads TGTGCCAGCAGCTGGGACAGTCTAGAGTATGGCTACACCTTC. This gives the protein CASSWDSLEYGYTF.

J is TRBJ1-2 and V is TRBV15; maybe TRBD1 (5 bases). V lost 0 bases to trimming and J lost 4 bases, with 12 bases between them. This CDR3 has 15 residues. CDR1 and CDR2 (germline): LNHNV, YYDKDF (reference sequence). CDR3 in amino acids: CATSRDSQASYGYTF. The CDR3 bases are TGTGCCACCAGCAGAGATTCACAGGCGAGCTATGGCTACACCTTC. The whole variable domain, remainder taken from reference TRBV15 and TRBJ1-2, is DAMVIQNPRYQVTQFGKPVTLSCSQTLNHNVMYWYQQKSSQAPKLLFHYYDKDFNNEADTPDNFQSRRPNTSFCFLDIRSPGLGDTAMYLCATSRDSQASYGYTFGSGTRLTVV.

The chain couples TRBV2 to TRBJ1-4, with D hard to call. The CDR3 is made up of 12 amino acids. From germline, CDR1 is SNHLY and CDR2 FYNNEI. V was trimmed by 6 bases and J by 3 bases, leaving 5 bases between them. The CDR3 reads CASRKSNEKLFF. The CDR3, as DNA: TGTGCCAGCAGAAAGTCTAATGAAAAACTGTTTTTT.

The gene calls are TRBV5-1 and TRBJ2-5; possibly TRBD2 for D (5 bases). Trimming pared 3 bases from V and 4 bases from J, leaving 13 bases between. Germline CDR1 is SGHRS and CDR2 is YFSETQ. The CDR3 is made up of 14 amino acids. The CDR3 region is CASSSTGFGETQYF. CDR3 DNA sequence: TGCGCCAGCAGCTCGACGGGGTTTGGAGAGACCCAGTACTTC.

This rearrangement joins TRBV7-8 to TRBJ2-1; 12 nucleotides match TRBD2. Germline CDR1 is SGHVS and CDR2 is FQNEAQ. The CDR3 has 16 residues. The ends lost 6 bases at V and 1 base at J; junction bases unmatched: 4. As DNA, the CDR3 is TGTGCCAGCAGACGGACTAGCGGGGTTTCCTACAATGAGCAGTTCTTC. This codes for CASRRTSGVSYNEQFF.

The V and J genes are TRBV6-1 and TRBJ2-3; no definite D call. This CDR3 region has 13 residues. Trimming removed 1 base at V and 8 bases at J, with 10 bases between. Germline CDR1 is MNHNS and CDR2 is SASEGT. CDR3: CASSEGPASTQYF. CDR3 sequence (DNA): TGTGCCAGCAGTGAAGGGCCGGCGAGTACGCAGTATTTT.

J is TRBJ1-1 and V is TRBV7-3, with D unclear. Per germline, CDR1 SGHTA and CDR2 FQGTGA. The V gene lost 5 bases and the J gene lost 1 base, with 8 bases spanning the gap. The CDR3 runs 13 residues. The CDR3 reads CASSLVENTEAFF. The CDR3 DNA follows: TGTGCCAGCAGCCTCGTCGAGAACACTGAAGCTTTCTTT.

This clone was seen once. For the CDR3, the DNA is TGTGCCAGCAGTTTACACGAAAGTCGATACGAGCAGTACTTC. Translated, it gives CASSLHESRYEQYF. V usage is TRBV7-2 and J usage is TRBJ2-7; D not certain. The CDR3 consists of 14 residues. Germline V gene sequence: CDR1 SGHTA, CDR2 FQGNSA. The V end was cut by 6 bases, the J end by 4 bases, with 16 bases between.

In this sample, this clone turned up a few times. The chain couples TRBV11-2 to TRBJ2-1; D is tentatively TRBD1 or TRBD2 (6 bases each). The CDR3 sequence is 16 residues long. Trimming took 2 bases from V and 1 from J, leaving 12 bases between them. Germline V lookup: CDR1 SGHAT, CDR2 FQNNGV. The CDR3, as DNA: TGTGCCAGCAGCTTATTAGGGGGGCCGTCCTACAATGAGCAGTTCTTC. This encodes CASSLLGGPSYNEQFF.